This is a list of T cell receptor beta chains from one sample in a study of radiation and T cells in renal cell carcinoma. TCRdb's table, derived via immunoSEQ multiplex PCR, lists solely in-frame clones and lacks some. The data hold roughly 170,000 clones, with about 87% observed a single time. The sample was blood, taken from a patient whose treatment included radiotherapy and nephrectomy. The receptors derive from a woman in her forties or fifties with renal cell carcinoma. The CDR3 runs from the conserved cysteine through the conserved F or W. A D gene is named only where the DNA matches it firmly. Rows may omit the clone size; those that give it use once, few, many or a size class.

TRBJ1-3	NA	TRBD1	TRBV5-1	TGCGCCAGCAGTTCTACAGGGGGTGGAAACACCATATATTTT	CASSSTGGGNTIYF
TRBJ1-1	NA	NA	TRBV6-5	TGTGCCAGCAGTTACCAAGGGCCCTGGGACACTGAAGCTTTCTTT	CASSYQGPWDTEAFF
TRBJ1-2	NA	NA	TRBV11-1	TGTGCCAGCAGCATCGCCACCGGGAGGTCCTATGGCTACACCTTC	CASSIATGRSYGYTF
TRBJ2-3	NA	NA	TRBV19	TGTGCCAGTAGTATAGGGAGGGGGGATACGCAGTATTTT	CASSIGRGDTQYF
TRBJ2-7	NA	TRBD2	TRBV6-6	TGTGCCAGCAGTTACTCTGGCGGGGGGAACTACGAGCAGTACTTC	CASSYSGGGNYEQYF
TRBJ2-5	NA	TRBD1	TRBV18	TGTGCCAGCTCACCAAACAGGGGCCCCCAAGAGACCCAGTACTTC	CASSPNRGPQETQYF
TRBJ1-1	few	NA	TRBV30	TGTGCCCAGACCTGGACCGCTAACACTGAAGCTTTCTTT	CAQTWTANTEAFF
TRBJ1-1	NA	TRBD1	TRBV5-1	TGCGCCAGCAGGCCCGGGGGGACAGCGAACACTGAAGCTTTCTTT	CASRPGGTANTEAFF
TRBJ2-5	NA	TRBD1	TRBV4-1	TGCGCCAGCAGCCAAGCTTTCGGGGGGACAGGGGAGGAGACCCAGTACTTC	CASSQAFGGTGEETQYF
TRBJ2-1	NA	NA	TRBV15	TGTGCCACCAGCAGAGAGTCGGAGGGTCGCTATGAGCAGTTCTTC	CATSRESEGRYEQFF
TRBJ1-6	few	NA	TRBV7-9	TGTGCCAGCAGCCAGGGTGGGAATTCACCCCTCCACTTT	CASSQGGNSPLHF
TRBJ1-1	NA	NA	TRBV9	TGTGCCAGCAGCGTAGGGGGAGGCGGGAACACTGAAGCTTTCTTT	CASSVGGGGNTEAFF
TRBJ1-2	NA	TRBD1	TRBV6-6	TGTGCCAGCAGTTATAGCCAGGGGGTTCGCGGCTACACCTTC	CASSYSQGVRGYTF
TRBJ1-1	NA	NA	TRBV19	TGTGCCAGTAGTATAGATCGGGAGGAAGCAGCTTTCTTT	CASSIDREEAAFF
TRBJ1-1	few	NA	TRBV7-9	TGTGCCAGCAGCCTGACGGAGCTACCTGAAGCTTTCTTT	CASSLTELPEAFF
TRBJ2-7	NA	TRBD1	TRBV5-5	TGTGCCAGCAGCTTGCGACAGGGGGCCAACGAGCAGTACTTC	CASSLRQGANEQYF
TRBJ2-7	once	NA	TRBV11-2	TGTGCCAGCAGCTTAGGCACCTACGAGCAGTACTTC	CASSLGTYEQYF
TRBJ2-2	NA	NA	TRBV7-2	TGTGCCAGCAGCCGGGACACCGGGGAGCTGTTTTTT	CASSRDTGELFF
TRBJ2-3	NA	NA	TRBV4-2	TGTGCCAGCAGCAAATTGCGGGACAGCACCACAGATACGCAGTATTTT	CASSKLRDSTTDTQYF
TRBJ2-2	NA	NA	TRBV15	TGTGCCACCAGCAGACGCTACGGGGGGCCGAACACCGGGGAGCTGTTTTTT	CATSRRYGGPNTGELFF
TRBJ2-7	NA	TRBD1	TRBV11-2	TGTGCCAGCAGCTTAGAAGGGACAGGGATGACTCGCGAGCAGTACTTC	CASSLEGTGMTREQYF
TRBJ2-5	NA	NA	TRBV7-6	TGTGCCAGCAGCTTATCGGCAGCCCAAGAGACCCAGTACTTC	CASSLSAAQETQYF
TRBJ2-2	NA	NA	TRBV2	TGTGCCAGTTCTAAAGGGGACCTGGACACCGGGGAGCTGTTTTTT	CASSKGDLDTGELFF
TRBJ2-1	NA	NA	TRBV15	TGTGCCACCAGCAGTGGACAATCTCTGTACAATGAGCAGTTCTTC	CATSSGQSLYNEQFF
TRBJ1-5	NA	NA	TRBV6-1	TGTGCCAGCAGGGAAAGGAGCAATCAGCCCCAGCATTTT	CASRERSNQPQHF
TRBJ1-1	NA	TRBD1	TRBV25-1	TGTGCCAGCAGCTACAGGGGGCGCGGGACTGAAGCTTTCTTT	CASSYRGRGTEAFF
TRBJ1-2	NA	NA	TRBV20-1	TGCAGTGCTATTGGTGGCTACACCTTC	CSAIGGYTF
TRBJ2-2	NA	NA	TRBV6-1	TGTGCCAGCAGTGAACGGGCAGGCAACACCGGGGAGCTGTTTTTT	CASSERAGNTGELFF
TRBJ1-1	NA	TRBD1	TRBV19	TGTGCCAGTTCCTCTACGACAGGGCGAGCTTTCTTT	CASSSTTGRAFF
TRBJ1-6	few	TRBD1	TRBV15	TGTGCCACCAGCAGAACCGGGACAGGGAATTCACCCCTCCACTTT	CATSRTGTGNSPLHF
TRBJ2-7	NA	NA	TRBV19	TGTGCCAGTAGTTCCCCGGGCCTGTGGGAGCAGTACTTC	CASSSPGLWEQYF
TRBJ2-2	NA	NA	TRBV7-2	TGTGCCAGCAGCTTACAGCCGCGGGCACAGTTCGCGAACACCGGGGAGCTGTTTTTT	CASSLQPRAQFANTGELFF
TRBJ1-1	NA	TRBD1	TRBV29-1	TGCAGCGTTGTTGTTTCCGGTGTGGGACAGGGGAGTTGGGTAACTGAAGCTTTCTTT	CSVVVSGVGQGSWVTEAFF
TRBJ1-1	NA	NA	TRBV5-8	TGTGCCAGCAGCTTGGGAGGAGCTTTCTTT	CASSLGGAFF
TRBJ2-7	NA	TRBD1	TRBV2	TGTGCCAGCAGGGAGGACAGGCCCGTCTCCTACGAGCAGTACTTC	CASREDRPVSYEQYF
TRBJ1-5	NA	TRBD1	TRBV10-3	TGTGCCGTCCGACAGGGGGGTGCGAGCAATCAGCCCCAGCATTTT	CAVRQGGASNQPQHF
TRBJ2-5	once	NA	TRBV4-3	TGCGCCAGCAGCCAAGAAGGGCTAGCGGAGACCCAGTACTTC	CASSQEGLAETQYF
TRBJ2-5	NA	TRBD2	TRBV7-3	TGTGCCAGCAGCCTGGGACTAGCGGGGGCGACCCAGTACTTC	CASSLGLAGATQYF
TRBJ2-7	NA	NA	TRBV4-1	TGCGCCAGCGCATCACGCTACGAGCAGTACTTC	CASASRYEQYF
TRBJ2-5	NA	NA	TRBV7-7	TGTGCTAGCACCAACGTCGGTGAAGAGACCCAGTACTTC	CASTNVGEETQYF
TRBJ2-2	few	NA	TRBV7-7	TGTGCTAGCAGCTTACAGGTTACCGGGGAGCTGTTTTTT	CASSLQVTGELFF
TRBJ2-1	NA	TRBD2	TRBV19	TGTGCCAGTAGAGAAGCGGGGTACAATGAGCAGTTCTTC	CASREAGYNEQFF
TRBJ2-7	NA	NA	TRBV6-6	TGTGCCAGCTTGTACAGCTACGGCTCCTACGAGCAGTACTTC	CASLYSYGSYEQYF
TRBJ1-2	NA	NA	TRBV7-8	TGTGCCAGCAGCTTAGACAGGGTAGTTTCTTCCGGGGGCTACACCTTC	CASSLDRVVSSGGYTF
TRBJ2-1	NA	TRBD2	TRBV25-1	TGTGCCAGCAGATCATCTAGCGGGGGCAACAATGAGCAGTTCTTC	CASRSSSGGNNEQFF
TRBJ1-2	NA	NA	TRBV14	TGTGCCAGCAGCCAAGATCTGACCCCAGGGAACGGCTACACCTTC	CASSQDLTPGNGYTF
TRBJ1-5	NA	TRBD1	TRBV7-2	TGTGCCAGCAGCTTAGGACAGGGGTTCCAGCCCCAGCATTTT	CASSLGQGFQPQHF
TRBJ1-1	NA	NA	TRBV6-6	TGTGCCAGCAGTTATAAGGGGCGGGGAGCAACTGAAGCTTTCTTT	CASSYKGRGATEAFF